The 27 T cell receptor beta chains reported below all come from one sample, sequenced in a study of post-analysis software for immune sequencing data. TCR beta libraries were prepared from cDNA with unique molecular identifiers. TCRdb re-called the PCR reads with MiXCR, one entry per CDR3 protein. The sample holds approximately 440,000 distinct CDR3 sequences; roughly 46% are singletons and the top ten take around 10%. General study findings and limits: About 5 TRBV segments appeared more often in patients than in controls, and TRBV5-6, TRBV5-1 and TRBV20-1 were among these.

These receptors are not linked to any known antigen. The sequencing sample was made of blood. These receptor sequences come from a girl aged 10 to 17 with multiple sclerosis.

This clonotype was recorded a few times. This sequence joins TRBV4-1 and TRBJ2-5, with D possibly being TRBD1 (6 bases). Trimming took 4 bases from V and 2 from J, leaving 20 bases between them. The CDR3 is made up of 17 amino acids. Germline CDR1 reads MGHRA; CDR2 reads YSYEKL. DNA of the CDR3: TGCGCCAGCAGCCCCGGGACAAACTCTCTCCGGCAAGAGACCCAGTACTTC. It encodes CASSPGTNSLRQETQYF.

The V and J genes are TRBV9 and TRBJ1-4; no definite D call. The V gene lost 1 base and the J gene lost 2 bases, with 9 bases spanning the gap. CDR1 and CDR2 (germline): SGDLS, YYNGEE. The CDR3 runs to 15 residues. Here the CDR3 DNA reads TGTGCCAGCAGCGTACAATTCGGGACTAATGAAAAACTGTTTTTT. Translation: CASSVQFGTNEKLFF.

This clonotype has a single count. The V and J genes are TRBV28 and TRBJ1-4; no reliable D call. The germline V gene has CDR1 MDHEN and CDR2 SYDVKM. Deletions cut 6 bases from V and 7 bases from J, with 18 bases between. This CDR3 region has 15 residues. CDR3 in DNA: TGTGCCAGCAGCCCCGGCTCCGTGCGCGGTGAAAAACTGTTTTTT. Its protein is CASSPGSVRGEKLFF.

With respect to this clonotype: One junction end disagrees with the germline gene, perhaps due to a read error. The rearrangement links TRBV28 to TRBJ2-4, with D tentatively TRBD2 (7 bases). The closer fit of TRBJ2-7 to the DNA end suggests the J call may be wrong. The germline V gene has CDR1 MDHEN and CDR2 SYDVKM. The CDR3 has 13 residues. CDR3 bases: TGTGCCGGCAGTTTAAGGGGGGGCTACGAGCAGTACTTC. Translated: CAGSLRGGYEQYF.

The rearrangement joins TRBV5-4 to TRBJ2-1; D gene unclear. V dropped 2 bases and J dropped 0 bases, with 9 bases sitting between them. CDR3 length: 15 amino acids. Per germline, CDR1 SGHNT and CDR2 YYREEE (reference sequence). The DNA for the CDR3 is TGTGCCAGCAGCTTACCTGTGAACTCCTACAATGAGCAGTTCTTC. This sequence encodes CASSLPVNSYNEQFF.

The rearrangement uses TRBV19 and TRBJ1-1; a weak D match, TRBD1 (6 bases). Trimming stripped 5 bases from V and 6 bases from J, with 16 bases between. Germline assignment: CDR1 LNHDA and CDR2 SQIVND (reference sequence). CDR3 length: 14 residues. CDR3 DNA sequence: TGTGCCAGTAGTCCAGGGGCCAGAATCCCTGAAGCTTTCTTT. This translates into CASSPGARIPEAFF.

The gene calls are TRBV5-1 and TRBJ2-7; D ambiguous. The ends were cut back, 0 bases at V and 0 bases at J, with 10 bases in the middle. Germline CDR1 reads SGHRS; CDR2 reads YFSETQ. This CDR3 has 15 amino acids. The CDR3 sequence is CASSLGVFDSYEQYF. The CDR3 DNA reads TGCGCCAGCAGCTTGGGGGTGTTTGACTCCTACGAGCAGTACTTC.

The chain uses TRBV5-1 and TRBJ2-4; 7 bases are shared with TRBD1. The J call is uncertain, as TRBJ2-7 better fits the DNA end. The germline gives CDR1 SGHRS, CDR2 YFSETQ. The CDR3 is made up of 17 amino acids. The CDR3: CASSLADPGQRPYEQYF. CDR3 sequence (DNA): TGCGCCAGCAGCTTGGCTGATCCGGGACAGAGACCCTACGAGCAGTACTTC.

This sequence joins TRBV6-6 and TRBJ2-5, with 7 positions matching TRBD2. There are 12 residues in the CDR3. CDR1 and CDR2 from the germline V gene are MNHNY and SVGAGI (reference sequence). Trimming took 11 bases from V and 11 from J; bases not matched to a gene: 14. In DNA, the CDR3 is TGTGCCTCCTGGACCCTACGGGGGGAGCAGTACTTC. Protein: CASWTLRGEQYF.

CDR3 DNA sequence: TGCAGCGTTGACGGGTTTTGGGAGACCCAGTACTTC. Residues: CSVDGFWETQYF. This rearrangement joins TRBV29-1 to TRBJ2-5, with no clear D. Germline values: CDR1 SQVTM, CDR2 ANQGSEA. V was pared by 3 bases and J by 5 bases, with 10 bases between. There are 12 residues in the CDR3.

This rearrangement joins TRBV7-9 to TRBJ2-6, with D perhaps TRBD1 (5 bases). CDR3 length equals 15 residues. Trimming took 3 bases from V and 2 from J, leaving 8 bases between them. Germline V CDR1 and CDR2: SEHNR, FQNEAQ (reference sequence). The CDR3 DNA reads as TGTGCCAGCAGCTTTGAAGGGGCTGGGGCCAACGTCCTGACTTTC. Encoded protein: CASSFEGAGANVLTF.

The genes are TRBV7-9 and TRBJ2-3, with 7 bases fitting TRBD2. The CDR3 totals 15 residues. J was trimmed by 4 bases and V by 2 bases; bases with no gene match: 6. Germline-derived CDR1 and CDR2 are SEHNR and FQNEAQ (reference sequence). The CDR3 DNA reads as TGTGCCAGCAGCTTACCAGCGGGGCCGGCAGATACGCAGTATTTT. It codes for CASSLPAGPADTQYF.

CDR3 coding DNA: TGCAGCGTTGAAGATCGGGGGTCCCCTGACCCTGGGGCCAACGTCCTGACTTTC. Its translation is CSVEDRGSPDPGANVLTF. The V call is TRBV29-1, the J call TRBJ2-6; weak D call: TRBD2 (6 bases). The CDR3 covers 18 residues. V lost 0 bases and J lost 2, with 17 bases in between. The germline CDR1 and CDR2 sequences are SQVTM and ANQGSEA.

This sequence joins TRBV3-1 and TRBJ2-1; unclear D gene. The DNA matches TRBJ2-7 better at its end, which makes the J call doubtful. CDR3 length: 14 residues. Germline loops: CDR1 LGHDT, CDR2 YNNKEL (reference sequence). The CDR3 sequence is CASSQRATPNEQYF. DNA for the CDR3: TGTGCCAGCAGCCAAAGGGCTACCCCTAATGAGCAGTACTTC.

This clonotype was seen a handful of times. The rearrangement uses TRBV14 and TRBJ2-4; D may be TRBD1 or TRBD2 (6 bases each). CDR1 and CDR2 (germline): SGHDN, FVKESK. The length of the CDR3 is 15 residues. Trimming left V 4 bases short and J 5 bases short, with 15 bases between. CDR3 in DNA: TGTGCCAGCAGCCGTTTGGGGGGCGGCCAAAACATTCAGTACTTC. It is translated as CASSRLGGGQNIQYF.

The rearrangement links TRBV5-1 to TRBJ2-3, with D tentatively TRBD1 (5 bases). Germline V gene data show CDR1 as SGHRS and CDR2 as YFSETQ. The CDR3 spans 14 residues. Between the trimmed V and J ends, which lost 0 bases and 5 bases, there was a span of 10 bases. The CDR3 sequence is CASSLALTEDTQYF. CDR3 sequence (DNA): TGCGCCAGCAGCTTGGCCCTGACAGAAGATACGCAGTATTTT.

The rearrangement links TRBV6-1 to TRBJ1-1, with a possible D match to TRBD1 (6 bases). The CDR3 is 17 amino acids. In germline, CDR1 is MNHNS, CDR2 SASEGT. The V gene lost 6 bases and the J gene lost 0 bases, with 20 bases spanning the gap. In DNA, the CDR3 is TGTGCCAGCAGAACCGAGAGGGGACAAACCATGAACACTGAAGCTTTCTTT. Translation: CASRTERGQTMNTEAFF.

The sample holds many counts of this clonotype. The junction departs from the called germline gene at one end, perhaps through a read error. The genes are TRBV5-1 and TRBJ2-3; the D is unclear. The CDR3 is made up of 12 amino acids. Per germline, CDR1 SGHRS and CDR2 YFSETQ. The chain's CDR3 is CASSLGVDTQYF. CDR3 nucleotide sequence: TGTGCCAGCAGTTTAGGTGTAGATACGCAGTATTTT.

This clonotype came up a few times. The chain uses TRBV7-3 and TRBJ2-7; D is uncertain. V was pared by 2 bases and J by 3 bases, with 8 bases between. The CDR3 is made up of 13 amino acids. Germline V gives CDR1 SGHTA, CDR2 FQGTGA. The CDR3 DNA sequence: TGTGCCAGCAGCTTATGGTCGGGCTACGAGCAGTACTTC. Its protein is CASSLWSGYEQYF.

V and J are TRBV20-1 and TRBJ2-1; D is unresolved. The ends were cut back, 3 bases at V and 8 bases at J, with 11 bases in the middle. This CDR3 comprises 12 residues. Germline assignment: CDR1 DFQATT and CDR2 SNEGSKA (reference sequence). CDR3: CSASSSAYEQFF. CDR3 bases: TGCAGTGCTAGTTCCAGCGCCTATGAGCAGTTCTTC.

This clonotype appeared a few times. The chain recombines TRBV28 with TRBJ2-7; no clear D gene. CDR1 is MDHEN and CDR2 is SYDVKM in the germline V gene. Trimming removed 3 bases from V and 3 bases from J, with 6 bases in between. The length of the CDR3 is 12 residues. CDR3 sequence reads: CASSFRDYEQYF. The CDR3 DNA follows: TGTGCCAGCAGTTTTAGGGACTACGAGCAGTACTTC.

The CDR3, as DNA: TGTGCCAGCTCACCGCAAGGGGGATCAGACTCCTACAATGAGCAGTACTTC. It translates to CASSPQGGSDSYNEQYF. The genes are TRBV18 and TRBJ2-5; TRBD1 is a possible D gene (6 bases). Germline loops: CDR1 KGHSH, CDR2 LQKENI. V gave up 3 bases and J gave up 11 bases, with 28 bases separating them. The CDR3 covers 17 residues.

The chain uses TRBV7-2 and TRBJ2-1; D is unclear. The J call may be wrong; the DNA end is better matched by TRBJ2-7. Germline values: CDR1 SGHTA, CDR2 FQGNSA. The CDR3 sequence is 15 residues long. The CDR3, as DNA: TGTGCCAGCAGCTTAAAGGCGTCTTCGTACAATGAGCAGTACTTC. Translated: CASSLKASSYNEQYF.

The chain joins TRBV20-1 to TRBJ2-5, with 11 bases lining up with TRBD2. Trimming at V came to 4 bases and at J to 2 bases, leaving 6 bases not matched to a gene. The CDR3 has 15 amino acids. The germline gives CDR1 DFQATT, CDR2 SNEGSKA (reference sequence). CDR3 sequence reads: CSAISGRASQETQYF. As DNA, the CDR3 is TGCAGTGCTATTAGCGGGAGGGCCTCTCAAGAGACCCAGTACTTC.

The V gene is TRBV28, the J gene TRBJ2-6; possible D gene TRBD1, 5 bases. The V end lost 7 bases, the J end lost 1 base, and 11 bases lay between the germline ends. Germline CDR1 and CDR2: MDHEN and SYDVKM. The length of the CDR3 is 15 residues. The CDR3: CASTAPGSGANVLTF. CDR3 bases: TGTGCCAGCACCGCTCCAGGGTCTGGGGCCAACGTCCTGACTTTC.

The chain uses TRBV27 and TRBJ1-2; 8 bases are shared with TRBD1. V trimming: 6 bases; J trimming: 5 bases; junction bases outside the gene matches: 8. In germline, CDR1 is MNHEY, CDR2 SMNVEV (reference sequence). CDR3 length: 14 residues. In nucleotides, the CDR3 is TGTGCCAGCAGCCCGACAGGGGTAGCATATGGCTACACCTTC. Its protein product is CASSPTGVAYGYTF.

This clonotype was seen ten or more times. The chain uses TRBV6-6 and TRBJ2-7; 9 positions agree with TRBD1. Germline lookup yields CDR1 MNHNY and CDR2 SVGAGI (reference sequence). V was pared by 5 bases and J by 2 bases, with 7 bases of the junction left unmatched. The CDR3 is made up of 15 amino acids. CDR3 in DNA: TGTGCCAGCAGTCCTAGTGGGACAGGGACCTACGAGCAGTACTTC. This encodes CASSPSGTGTYEQYF.